This entry lists 8 T cell receptor beta chains sequenced from one sample in a study of early T cells in non-severe SARS-CoV-2 infection. TCRdb reanalysed the 5' RACE reads using MiXCR and keeps one entry per CDR3 protein. The sample holds about 33,000 distinct CDR3 sequences; 4% to 5% are singletons and the top ten take approximately 8.5%. The specimen was whole blood. The source of these receptors is an adult who was a healthcare worker with PCR-confirmed SARS-CoV-2 infection or an uninfected control (not recorded which).

In its sample, this clonotype was seen a few times. This sequence joins TRBV5-4 and TRBJ2-1; D possibly corresponds to TRBD2 (7 bases). V gave up 4 bases and J gave up 8 bases, with 16 bases separating them. The CDR3 runs 14 residues. Germline-derived CDR1 and CDR2 are SGHNT and YYREEE (reference sequence). CDR3 sequence (DNA): TGTGCCAGCAGCCGGGTAGGGGGGGATGATGAGCAGTTCTTC. Its translation is CASSRVGGDDEQFF. Using reference TRBV5-4 and TRBJ2-1 for the parts outside the CDR3, the full variable domain is ETGVTQSPTHLIKTRGQQVTLRCSSQSGHNTVSWYQQALGQGPQFIFQYYREEENGRGNFPPRFSGLQFPNYSSELNVNALELDDSALYLCASSRVGGDDEQFFGPGTRLTVL.

The V call is TRBV12-5, the J call TRBJ2-1, with D possibly being TRBD2 (6 bases). Trimming cost V 5 bases and J 8 bases, with 19 bases left between them. The CDR3 contains 15 residues. The germline V gene has CDR1 LGHNT and CDR2 FRNRAP. CDR3 DNA: TGTGCTAGTGGTCTCGGACTCCCAGGGAGGCATGAGCAGTTCTTC. Its translation is CASGLGLPGRHEQFF. The complete variable domain, with remaining parts taken from reference TRBV12-5 and TRBJ2-1, reads DARVTQTPRHKVTEMGQEVTMRCQPILGHNTVFWYRQTMMQGLELLAYFRNRAPLDDSGMPKDRFSAEMPDATLATLKIQPSEPRDSAVYFCASGLGLPGRHEQFFGPGTRLTVL.

This clonotype was recorded many times. This chain connects TRBV4-1 to TRBJ2-2, with D maybe TRBD1 (5 bases). V lost 7 bases and J lost 0, with 12 bases in between. Germline V CDR1 and CDR2: MGHRA, YSYEKL. This CDR3 spans 15 amino acids. CDR3 bases: TGCGCCAGCAACACAGGAGACACGAACACCGGGGAGCTGTTTTTT. It yields the protein CASNTGDTNTGELFF.

At least ten counts were recorded for this clonotype. The V gene is TRBV27, the J gene TRBJ1-2, with D uncertain. The CDR3 totals 14 residues. V lost 0 bases to trimming and J lost 3 bases, with 8 bases between them. Germline CDR1 and CDR2: MNHEY and SMNVEV (reference sequence). The CDR3, as DNA: TGTGCCAGCAGTTTATCAGGAGGGTACTATGGCTACACCTTC. It specifies CASSLSGGYYGYTF.

This clonotype was recorded at least ten times. V usage is TRBV5-8 and J usage is TRBJ2-7, with D unclear. In germline, CDR1 is SGHTS, CDR2 YDEGEE. The CDR3 contains 11 residues. With 4 bases removed from V and 7 bases from J, the gap between germline ends came to 9 bases. Here the CDR3 DNA reads TGTGCCAGCAGCCCTAGTTGGGAGCAGTACTTC. This codes for CASSPSWEQYF.

This clonotype came up many times. The rearrangement joins TRBV5-6 to TRBJ2-5, with 11 bases identical to TRBD2. The CDR3 runs 16 residues. V shed 3 bases, J shed 4 bases, and the junction held 8 bases outside the gene matches. Germline loops: CDR1 SGHDT, CDR2 YYEEEE. The CDR3 DNA reads TGTGCCAGCAGCTCACCGCTAGCGGGGGGATTAGAGACCCAGTACTTC. It specifies CASSSPLAGGLETQYF.

This clonotype showed up many times. The chain joins TRBV30 to TRBJ1-1; D is perhaps TRBD1 (6 bases). CDR1 is GTSNPN and CDR2 is SVGIG in the germline V gene (reference sequence). This CDR3 is built from 16 residues. V lost 0 bases, J lost 5 bases, and 19 bases lay in between. The CDR3 bases are TGTGCCTGGAGTGTACTGGACAGTTTATCGGGTACTGAAGCTTTCTTT. The encoded protein is CAWSVLDSLSGTEAFF.

This clonotype was seen many times. This chain uses TRBV29-1 with TRBJ1-1; D unclear. Germline V gene lookup returns CDR1 SQVTM and CDR2 ANQGSEA. The CDR3 contains 13 residues. V was shortened by 0 bases and J by 7 bases, with 12 bases between the two germline ends. CDR3 sequence (DNA): TGCAGCGTTGAAGATCGGGCGGCTCTTGAAGCTTTCTTT. Its protein is CSVEDRAALEAFF.